Shown below are 6 T cell receptor beta chains from a single sample sequenced in a study of T cell responses to AZD1222 COVID-19 vaccine. Sequencing was performed with immunoSEQ multiplex PCR; in TCRdb, only in-frame clones are kept and a portion is missing. The profile shows some 130,000 clones, around 90% of them singletons. Sequences were derived from peripheral blood, sampled on day 0 of AZD1222 vaccination. These receptors came from an adult in good health.

The genes are TRBV7-2 and TRBJ2-3; 8 bases are a match to TRBD1. V trimming: 4 bases; J trimming: 4 bases; junction bases outside the gene matches: 7. Germline CDR1 and CDR2: SGHTA and FQGNSA. The CDR3 loop spans 15 amino acids. The CDR3 region is CASSSRTGIADTQYF. CDR3 nucleotides: TGTGCCAGCAGCTCTCGGACAGGGATAGCAGATACGCAGTATTTT.

This chain links TRBV28 with TRBJ1-2; D is unclear. V was cut by 5 bases and J by 7 bases, with 8 bases left in between. The CDR3 sequence is 11 residues long. CDR1 is MDHEN and CDR2 is SYDVKM in the germline V gene. CDR3 region: CASSQRVGYTF. The CDR3 nucleotides read TGTGCCAGCAGTCAACGGGTTGGCTACACCTTC.

This chain joins TRBV18 and TRBJ2-7; the D gene is possibly TRBD1 (7 bases). Germline V lookup: CDR1 KGHSH, CDR2 LQKENI. The CDR3 has 12 residues. Trimming pared 5 bases from V and 5 bases from J, leaving 10 bases between. The CDR3 DNA follows: TGTGCCAGCTCAACAGGGGAGGACGAGCAGTACTTC. It yields the protein CASSTGEDEQYF.

The V call is TRBV11-3, the J call TRBJ1-1; 8 bases map to TRBD1. V was clipped by 9 bases and J by 5 bases; unmatched bases: 8. Germline V lookup: CDR1 SGHNT, CDR2 YENEEA. This CDR3 is built from 13 residues. The CDR3 sequence is CASAQGARTEAFF. CDR3 bases: TGTGCCAGTGCTCAGGGGGCGCGGACTGAAGCTTTCTTT.

V gene TRBV30 combines with J gene TRBJ1-5; D gene unclear. The V gene lost 2 bases and the J gene lost 4 bases, with 9 bases spanning the gap. CDR1 and CDR2 (germline): GTSNPN, SVGIG (reference sequence). CDR3 size: 13 residues. In DNA form, the CDR3 reads TGTGCCTGGAGTTTGATGTGGAATCAGCCCCAGCATTTT. This gives the protein CAWSLMWNQPQHF.

This clone was observed a few times. V gene TRBV20-1 combines with J gene TRBJ1-1, with 8 bases identical to TRBD1. The CDR3 loop spans 21 amino acids. CDR1 is DFQATT and CDR2 is SNEGSKA in the germline V gene (reference sequence). With V trimmed by 3 bases and J by 1 base, 25 bases remained unmatched. The CDR3 loop is CSASWAQDPRQGLRENTEAFF. CDR3 DNA: TGCAGTGCTAGTTGGGCCCAGGACCCCAGACAGGGGCTAAGGGAGAACACTGAAGCTTTCTTT.